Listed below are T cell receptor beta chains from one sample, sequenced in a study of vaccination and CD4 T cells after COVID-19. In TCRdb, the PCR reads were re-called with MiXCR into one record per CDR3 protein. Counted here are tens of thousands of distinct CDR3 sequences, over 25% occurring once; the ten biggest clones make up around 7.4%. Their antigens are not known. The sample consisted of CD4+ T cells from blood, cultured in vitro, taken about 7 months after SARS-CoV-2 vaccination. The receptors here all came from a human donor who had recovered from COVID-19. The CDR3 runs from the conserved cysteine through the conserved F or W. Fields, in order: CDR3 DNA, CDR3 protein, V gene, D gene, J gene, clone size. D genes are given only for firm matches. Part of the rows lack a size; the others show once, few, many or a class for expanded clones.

CDR3nt: TGTGCCAGCATGGAGATGGATTACAATGAGCAGTTCTTC; CDR3aa: CASMEMDYNEQFF; v_gene: TRBV2; d_gene: -; j_gene: TRBJ2-1; abundance: -
CDR3nt: TGTGCCAGCAGTGAAGCGGAGAATTCACCCCTCCACTTT; CDR3aa: CASSEAENSPLHF; v_gene: TRBV2; d_gene: -; j_gene: TRBJ1-6; abundance: -
CDR3nt: TGTGCCAGCAGTTCGTTAGCGGGGCAGCAGTACTTC; CDR3aa: CASSSLAGQQYF; v_gene: TRBV6-5; d_gene: TRBD2; j_gene: TRBJ2-7; abundance: -
CDR3nt: TGTGCCAGTAGCCGGACCCCTCAGGCCTACGAGCAGTACTTC; CDR3aa: CASSRTPQAYEQYF; v_gene: TRBV19; d_gene: -; j_gene: TRBJ2-7; abundance: few
CDR3nt: TGTGCCAGCAGCTTAGTTGGCGGGAGTGGAGACAATGAGCAGTTCTTC; CDR3aa: CASSLVGGSGDNEQFF; v_gene: TRBV7-2; d_gene: TRBD2; j_gene: TRBJ2-1; abundance: -
CDR3nt: TGCAGTGCTGGCGACAGGGACGGCTACACCTTC; CDR3aa: CSAGDRDGYTF; v_gene: TRBV20-1; d_gene: TRBD1; j_gene: TRBJ1-2; abundance: few
CDR3nt: TGCAGTGCTAGAGATGTAATGGGCGGGATCTCGTTCGGGGGCAATGAGCAGTTCTTC; CDR3aa: CSARDVMGGISFGGNEQFF; v_gene: TRBV20-1; d_gene: -; j_gene: TRBJ2-1; abundance: few
CDR3nt: TGCAGTGCTAACGGACATTCCTACCCCTACGAGCAGTACTTC; CDR3aa: CSANGHSYPYEQYF; v_gene: TRBV20-1; d_gene: -; j_gene: TRBJ2-7; abundance: few
CDR3nt: TGTGCCAGCAGCTCCCTGTCTAGCGGGAGAGGAGATACGCAGTATTTT; CDR3aa: CASSSLSSGRGDTQYF; v_gene: TRBV7-8; d_gene: TRBD2; j_gene: TRBJ2-3; abundance: -
CDR3nt: TGTGCCAGCAGTTACTCGAGACGGGGGGCATCCTACGAGCAGTACTTC; CDR3aa: CASSYSRRGASYEQYF; v_gene: TRBV6-5; d_gene: -; j_gene: TRBJ2-7; abundance: -
CDR3nt: TGTGCCAGCAGCTTGGGAGTAGGGGAGACCCAGTACTTC; CDR3aa: CASSLGVGETQYF; v_gene: TRBV5-4; d_gene: -; j_gene: TRBJ2-5; abundance: few
CDR3nt: TGTGCCAGCAGGTCCATGGGCGGGAGCTCCTACAATGAGCAGTTCTTC; CDR3aa: CASRSMGGSSYNEQFF; v_gene: TRBV6-1; d_gene: TRBD2; j_gene: TRBJ2-1; abundance: -
CDR3nt: TGTGCCAGCAGTCCGGAGCGTTCCCAGTTCTTC; CDR3aa: CASSPERSQFF; v_gene: TRBV28; d_gene: -; j_gene: TRBJ2-1; abundance: -
CDR3nt: TGTGCCAGCAGCAGATCCAGGGAATTTGAAGCTTTCTTT; CDR3aa: CASSRSREFEAFF; v_gene: TRBV7-3; d_gene: -; j_gene: TRBJ1-1; abundance: -
CDR3nt: TGTGCCACCATGAATCCGCAATCCAGGGGAGCTTTCTTT; CDR3aa: CATMNPQSRGAFF; v_gene: TRBV28; d_gene: -; j_gene: TRBJ1-1; abundance: -
CDR3nt: TGCAGTGCTAGAACACAGAGGGACGCTGGGGCCAACGTCCTGACTTTC; CDR3aa: CSARTQRDAGANVLTF; v_gene: TRBV20-1; d_gene: -; j_gene: TRBJ2-6; abundance: few